This T cell receptor (beta chain) was sequenced in a study of lung T cells in sarcoidosis with Löfgren's syndrome (dated by TCRdb to 2015 to 2018). With respect to the entire study: Sarcoidosis was described as a granulomatous, mainly pulmonary disease marked by CD4+ T cell accumulation in bronchoalveolar lavage fluid. The repertoire analyses were focused on Lofgren's syndrome patients.

In the case of this clonotype: Its antigen is still unknown. Base qualities are not recorded, but no much larger clone differs from it by a single base.

These reads were obtained on an Illumina MiSeq. The raw public reads went through TCRdb reprocessing: fastp at Q25, MiXCR clone calling, in-frame beta chains kept. Entries that share a CDR3 protein sequence are merged under the most common genes and DNA. The sample table holds 58,000 or so distinct CDR3 sequences, of which 21% were seen once. The ten biggest clones cover 2.3% of the sample. CDR1 SGHTA and CDR2 FQGNSA are derived from the germline V gene. The CDR3 spans 13 residues, from the cysteine through the phenylalanine. The entry retains the CDR3 DNA only, 39 bases that are in frame from base 1. V loses 6 bases of germline sequence and J loses 4 bases, and the interval between the two ends is 10 bases. What the work shows at the level of the full study, not this receptor alone: Compared with control subjects, Lofgren's syndrome patients were reported to have TRAV12-1 and TRBV2 as the most expanded V gene segments. CDR3 motifs in TRAV12-1 and TRBV2 were reported to be shared across several Lofgren's syndrome patients, which suggests public CD4+ TCR repertoires. When alphabeta pairing was analyzed, TRAV12-1 tended to pair preferentially with TRBV2, and the resulting paired TCRs displayed CDR3 homology. Recognition of a sarcoidosis-associated antigen was only suggested, and the antigen itself remained putative and was not identified.

This receptor chain uses TRBV7-2 and TRBJ1-5; the D gene remains uncertain. The sample comprised CD4+ T cells from PBMCs. This receptor was taken from a human donor with sarcoidosis (Löfgren's syndrome or another form), or a control subject (not recorded which). The DNA sequence is as follows: TGTGCCAGCAGTGTTAGAGAGAATCAGCCCCAGCATTTT. Translation gives CASSVRENQPQHF.